Listed below are T cell receptor beta chains from one sample, sequenced in a study of T cell responses to AZD1222 COVID-19 vaccine. Some clones are missing from TCRdb's copy, which holds only in-frame ones; the method was immunoSEQ multiplex PCR. The table lists about 140,000 clones, under 95% of them singletons. Sequencing used peripheral blood, obtained on day 0 of AZD1222 vaccination. Receptor source: an adult in good health. CDR3s include the opening cysteine and the closing phenylalanine or tryptophan. A D gene is named only where the DNA matches it firmly. Clone sizes are given selectively: once, few, many, or a class where the clone is expanded.

J	V	D	size	DNA	CDR3
TRBJ1-1	TRBV2	.	.	TGTGCCAGCAGTGAGTATCGACAGAGTGAAGCTTTCTTT	CASSEYRQSEAFF
TRBJ2-5	TRBV30	.	.	TGTGCCTGGAAACGTCCGGCGGGCAGGGAGACCCAGTACTTC	CAWKRPAGRETQYF
TRBJ1-1	TRBV7-9	.	.	TGTGCCAGCAGCCCATGGGCGGAGAGCACTGAAGCTTTCTTT	CASSPWAESTEAFF
TRBJ1-6	TRBV25-1	TRBD1	.	TGTGCCAGCAGTGACCCTTCGCGGGGACAGAGTAATTCACCCCTCCACTTT	CASSDPSRGQSNSPLHF
TRBJ1-2	TRBV5-1	TRBD1	few	TGCGCCAGCGGGGGGACAGAGCCTAACTATGGCTACACCTTC	CASGGTEPNYGYTF
TRBJ1-5	TRBV18	.	.	TGTGCCAGCTCACCAGGGGCGGATCAGCCCCAGCATTTT	CASSPGADQPQHF
TRBJ2-7	TRBV19	.	.	TGTGCCAGTAGTCTCGGGACAAGACCCTACGAGCAGTACTTC	CASSLGTRPYEQYF
TRBJ2-7	TRBV5-6	.	.	TGTGCCAGCAGCTCGACCTACGAGCAGTACTTC	CASSSTYEQYF
TRBJ1-2	TRBV6-5	TRBD1	.	TGTGCCAGCAGTCTGGGACAGACCTCTAACTATGGCTACACCTTC	CASSLGQTSNYGYTF
TRBJ1-6	TRBV19	.	.	TGTGCCAGCCACGGGGTGTGGGATTCACCCCTCCACTTT	CASHGVWDSPLHF
TRBJ2-1	TRBV3-1/TRBV3-2	TRBD2	.	TGTGCCAGCAGCCAAGCACAAATCGCCGGGACTAAGAACAATGAGCAGTTCTTC	CASSQAQIAGTKNNEQFF